The 27 T cell receptor beta chains reported below all come from one sample, sequenced in a study of blood T cell repertoires in COVID-19. Sequencing was performed with immunoSEQ multiplex PCR; in TCRdb, only in-frame clones are kept and a portion is missing. Here the sample spans 65,000 to 95,000 clones, about 80% being singletons. Sample: peripheral blood. The receptor source for this set is a man aged 50 or older with active or convalescent COVID-19.

In DNA, the CDR3 is TGTGCCAGCAGCTCCGGGACAGGGATCTACGAGCAGTACTTC. Translated, it gives CASSSGTGIYEQYF. The chain links TRBV7-9 to TRBJ2-7; 9 nucleotides align to TRBD1. J gave up 3 bases and V 4 bases, and 4 bases lay outside the gene matches. The CDR3 is 14 residues long. Germline V gives CDR1 SEHNR, CDR2 FQNEAQ (reference sequence).

In its sample, this clone was seen once. This chain links TRBV5-4 with TRBJ2-5; the match to TRBD1 covers 12 bases. Per germline, CDR1 SGHNT and CDR2 YYREEE (reference sequence). Trimming at V came to 0 bases and at J to 4 bases, leaving 7 bases not matched to a gene. The CDR3 runs 17 residues. The CDR3 coding sequence is TGTGCCAGCAGCTTGGCGGGACAGGGGGCCCACTTAGAGACCCAGTACTTC. Encoded protein: CASSLAGQGAHLETQYF. The whole variable domain, remainder taken from reference TRBV5-4 and TRBJ2-5, is ETGVTQSPTHLIKTRGQQVTLRCSSQSGHNTVSWYQQALGQGPQFIFQYYREEENGRGNFPPRFSGLQFPNYSSELNVNALELDDSALYLCASSLAGQGAHLETQYFGPGTRLLVL.

This sequence joins TRBV5-1 and TRBJ2-5; TRBD2 is a possible D gene (6 bases). The CDR3 length is 14 residues. V was pared by 4 bases and J by 2 bases, with 12 bases between. Germline V gene lookup returns CDR1 SGHRS and CDR2 YFSETQ. CDR3 loop: CASSGGTPQETQYF. CDR3 in DNA: TGCGCCAGCAGCGGCGGGACCCCACAAGAGACCCAGTACTTC.

This clone has just one count. The V call is TRBV9, the J call TRBJ2-2; 7 positions agree with TRBD1. V shed 4 bases, J shed 5 bases, and the junction held 14 bases outside the gene matches. CDR3 length: 17 amino acids. Germline V gene data show CDR1 as SGDLS and CDR2 as YYNGEE. The CDR3 DNA reads as TGTGCCAGCAGCCCCGGACAGGATTTTATGTTGACCGGGGAGCTGTTTTTT. Translation gives CASSPGQDFMLTGELFF. The whole variable domain, filled in from reference TRBV9 and TRBJ2-2, reads DSGVTQTPKHLITATGQRVTLRCSPRSGDLSVYWYQQSLDQGLQFLIQYYNGEERAKGNILERFSAQQFPDLHSELNLSSLELGDSALYFCASSPGQDFMLTGELFFGEGSRLTVL.

This clone showed up just a few times. The chain uses TRBV5-1 and TRBJ1-3; D may be TRBD1 (5 bases). The V end lost 4 bases, the J end lost 2 bases, and 10 bases lay between the germline ends. The germline gives CDR1 SGHRS, CDR2 YFSETQ. CDR3 length equals 14 residues. DNA for the CDR3: TGCGCCAGCAGCGTGGACATCGCTGGAAACACCATATATTTT. Protein product: CASSVDIAGNTIYF.

The chain has TRBV9 and TRBJ2-5; D remains ambiguous. The CDR3 contains 14 residues. The germline CDR1 and CDR2 sequences are SGDLS and YYNGEE. V was cut by 3 bases and J by 7 bases, with 16 bases left in between. The CDR3, as DNA: TGTGCCAGCAGCGAAGCCGGTCCTGCGTGGACCCAGTACTTC. Its translation is CASSEAGPAWTQYF.

This chain uses TRBV7-6 with TRBJ2-7; 10 bases are a match to TRBD2. Trimming took 1 base from V and 2 from J; bases not matched to a gene: 5. CDR1 SGHVS and CDR2 FNYEAQ come from the germline V gene. CDR3 length: 16 amino acids. In DNA form, the CDR3 reads TGTGCCAGCAGCTTAGGGACTAGCGGCCAACCCTACGAGCAGTACTTC. Amino acid sequence: CASSLGTSGQPYEQYF.

This clone was observed a single time. V is TRBV27 and J is TRBJ1-6, with a tentative D call TRBD1 (5 bases). Germline V gene data show CDR1 as MNHEY and CDR2 as SMNVEV (reference sequence). The V end lost 5 bases, the J end lost 3 bases, and 14 bases lay between the germline ends. The CDR3 spans 16 residues. The CDR3 sequence is CASSVGGGVYNSPLHF. DNA for the CDR3: TGTGCCAGCAGTGTGGGCGGGGGAGTCTATAATTCACCCCTCCACTTT.

The chain employs TRBV6-6 and TRBJ2-7; TRBD2 agrees at 7 bases. V lost 6 bases to trimming and J lost 6 bases; unmatched junction nucleotides: 11. The CDR3 is 14 amino acids. Looked up from germline, CDR1 is MNHNY and CDR2 is SVGAGI (reference sequence). CDR3 coding DNA: TGTGCCAGCAGCGCCCCGGGGGGTACGGCCGAGCAGTACTTC. This codes for CASSAPGGTAEQYF.

This clone was seen a few times. This sequence joins TRBV10-3 and TRBJ1-6; D is unresolved. This CDR3 comprises 13 residues. The ends were cut back, 8 bases at V and 5 bases at J, with 10 bases in the middle. Germline-derived CDR1 and CDR2 are ENHRY and SYGVKD. The CDR3 loop reads CAIGTGNNSPLHF. The CDR3 coding sequence is TGTGCCATCGGCACGGGTAATAATTCACCCCTCCACTTT.

The rearrangement links TRBV6-1 to TRBJ1-1; D remains unclear. CDR3 length: 14 amino acids. The germline gives CDR1 MNHNS, CDR2 SASEGT. Trimming took off 0 bases at V and 7 bases at J, with 12 bases between the two ends. The CDR3 reads CASSEAARGLEAFF. The CDR3 bases are TGTGCCAGCAGTGAAGCGGCTCGGGGTCTTGAAGCTTTCTTT.

This clone occurred once. The rearrangement joins TRBV21-1 to TRBJ1-3. TRBV21-1 is termed a pseudogene. CDR3 length: 13 residues. The CDR3 DNA reads TGTGCCACCTTAAAGAGGGGGGGCAACACCATATATTTT. It codes for CATLKRGGNTIYF.

The genes are TRBV12-3 or TRBV12-4 and TRBJ1-1; no clear D. V gave up 5 bases and J gave up 5 bases, with 12 bases separating them. The CDR3 sequence is 13 residues long. The CDR3 spells CASSRTGKTEAFF. The DNA of the CDR3 is TGTGCCAGCAGTCGGACGGGGAAAACTGAAGCTTTCTTT.

The chain's CDR3 is CASTTGENTEAFF. CDR3 DNA: TGTGCCAGCACGACAGGAGAGAACACTGAAGCTTTCTTT. The rearrangement uses TRBV25-1 and TRBJ1-1; D possibly corresponds to TRBD1 (6 bases). The ends were cut back, 7 bases at V and 1 base at J, with 10 bases in the middle. Per the germline V gene, CDR1 is MGHDK and CDR2 is SYGVNS. The length of the CDR3 is 13 residues.

The genes are TRBV7-2 and TRBJ2-2, with D perhaps TRBD2 (5 bases). The germline V gene has CDR1 SGHTA and CDR2 FQGNSA. CDR3 length: 16 residues. Deletions cut 5 bases from V and 3 bases from J, with 16 bases between. CDR3 bases: TGTGCCAGCAGCCTCGACGGGGTAGTGGACACCGGGGAGCTGTTTTTT. Protein product: CASSLDGVVDTGELFF. The full variable domain, completed using reference TRBV7-2 and TRBJ2-2, is GAGVSQSPSNKVTEKGKDVELRCDPISGHTALYWYRQSLGQGLEFLIYFQGNSAPDKSGLPSDRFSAERTGGSVSTLTIQRTQQEDSAVYLCASSLDGVVDTGELFFGEGSRLTVL.

This chain uses TRBV27 with TRBJ1-6; maybe TRBD1 (5 bases). V lost 10 bases, J lost 8 bases, and 21 bases lay in between. CDR3 length: 15 amino acids. Looked up from germline, CDR1 is MNHEY and CDR2 is SMNVEV (reference sequence). The CDR3 DNA follows: TGTGCCAAAGGCCCAAAGGGGCTGTCAGATTCACCCCTCCACTTT. It specifies CAKGPKGLSDSPLHF.

The chain couples TRBV7-8 to TRBJ2-2, with D possibly TRBD2 on 6 matching bases. Germline CDR1 reads SGHVS; CDR2 reads FQNEAQ. The CDR3 has 16 amino acids. V was shortened by 4 bases and J by 0 bases, with 12 bases between the two germline ends. The DNA of the CDR3 is TGTGCCAGCAGCTCCCGTAGCGGTACGAACACCGGGGAGCTGTTTTTT. It specifies CASSSRSGTNTGELFF.

This clone has more than one count but fewer than ten. The V gene is TRBV18, the J gene TRBJ1-1; D possibly corresponds to TRBD1 (5 bases). The CDR3 spans 15 residues. Germline V gene sequence: CDR1 KGHSH, CDR2 LQKENI. V was shortened by 1 base and J by 1 base, with 10 bases between the two germline ends. CDR3 sequence reads: CASSPLTASNTEAFF. The DNA for the CDR3 is TGTGCCAGCTCACCACTGACAGCCTCGAACACTGAAGCTTTCTTT.

V is TRBV5-3 and J is TRBJ1-2; 8 bases are shared with TRBD1. TRBV5-3 is flagged as an ORF with uncertain function. Trimming took 0 bases from V and 4 from J; bases not matched to a gene: 8. This CDR3 spans 16 amino acids. The CDR3 spells CARSLGQGPHSYGYTF. The CDR3 DNA is TGTGCCAGAAGCTTGGGACAGGGGCCCCACAGCTATGGCTACACCTTC.

The chain uses TRBV27 and TRBJ1-6; D unresolved. Germline V gene sequence: CDR1 MNHEY, CDR2 SMNVEV (reference sequence). V was clipped by 2 bases and J by 9 bases, with 14 bases between them. The CDR3 runs to 15 residues. This CDR3 reads CASSLRVASGSPLHF. CDR3 bases: TGTGCCAGCAGTTTACGGGTGGCGTCGGGTTCACCCCTCCACTTT.

V is TRBV7-3 and J is TRBJ1-2; D perhaps matches TRBD1 (6 bases). V was shortened by 5 bases and J by 2 bases, with 15 bases between the two germline ends. The CDR3 length is 15 residues. Germline-derived CDR1 and CDR2 are SGHTA and FQGTGA. CDR3 residues: CASSPGDNRNYGYTF. The CDR3 coding sequence is TGTGCCAGCAGCCCCGGGGACAACAGGAACTATGGCTACACCTTC.

The rearrangement uses TRBV5-1 and TRBJ2-2; D is perhaps TRBD1 (6 bases). Deletions cut 5 bases from V and 0 bases from J, with 14 bases between. The CDR3 extends over 16 amino acids. The germline V gene encodes CDR1 SGHRS and CDR2 YFSETQ. The CDR3 nucleotides are TGCGCCAGCAGTTCCAGGGGAAGGGCGAACACCGGGGAGCTGTTTTTT. It specifies CASSSRGRANTGELFF.

This clone came up a few times. This chain uses TRBV7-8 with TRBJ2-6; D might be TRBD1 (6 bases). The germline V and J ends were trimmed by 2 bases and 4 bases, with 9 bases remaining between them. This CDR3 has 15 residues. Looked up from germline, CDR1 is SGHVS and CDR2 is FQNEAQ. CDR3 coding DNA: TGTGCCAGCAGCTTACAGGGGACCGGGGCCAACGTCCTGACTTTC. Protein product: CASSLQGTGANVLTF.

The rearrangement joins TRBV6-6 to TRBJ2-1, with D perhaps matching TRBD2 (5 bases). The germline CDR1 and CDR2 sequences are MNHNY and SVGAGI (reference sequence). Trimming left V 5 bases short and J 9 bases short, with 17 bases between. CDR3 size: 14 residues. CDR3 amino acids: CASSPAWAGGEQFF. Written as DNA, the CDR3 is TGTGCCAGCAGTCCTGCCTGGGCAGGAGGTGAGCAGTTCTTC.

This clone appeared a few times. The chain is built from TRBV5-4 and TRBJ2-3; 9 nucleotides agree with TRBD1. Germline loops: CDR1 SGHNT, CDR2 YYREEE (reference sequence). The V segment lost 3 bases and the J segment 2 bases; nucleotides outside the gene matches: 7. The CDR3 is made up of 16 amino acids. The CDR3: CASSWETGGTTDTQYF. CDR3 in DNA: TGTGCCAGCAGCTGGGAGACAGGGGGGACCACAGATACGCAGTATTTT.

The chain is built from TRBV19 and TRBJ2-7; the D gene is possibly TRBD2 (5 bases). Germline V gene data show CDR1 as LNHDA and CDR2 as SQIVND (reference sequence). V dropped 5 bases and J dropped 3 bases, with 11 bases sitting between them. This CDR3 has 13 amino acids. The CDR3 nucleotides read TGTGCCAGTAGTCCCCGGACTGACTACGAGCAGTACTTC. Its protein product is CASSPRTDYEQYF.

This clone has a handful of counts. V gene TRBV7-3 combines with J gene TRBJ1-3, with D possibly matching TRBD1 (6 bases). V lost 5 bases and J 3 bases, leaving 8 bases between the germline ends. This CDR3 comprises 13 residues. The germline CDR1 and CDR2 sequences are SGHTA and FQGTGA. Here the CDR3 reads CASSEDSGNTIYF. For the CDR3, the DNA is TGTGCCAGCAGCGAGGACAGTGGAAACACCATATATTTT.